The clone carrying this T cell receptor beta chain was detected a few times. CDR3 size: 10 residues. Per germline, CDR1 SQVTM and CDR2 ANQGSEA. Trimming cost V 6 bases and J 7 bases, with 9 bases left between them. This sample stems from a study of T cells in Graves' hyperthyroidism and ophthalmopathy. The investigators amplified TCR beta CDR3 regions from RNA transcripts. The HTBI primer set was used in a first-round RT-PCR of the TCR CDR3. TCRdb fed the multiplex PCR reads into MiXCR, producing one record per CDR3 protein. The table lists more than 550,000 distinct CDR3 sequences, roughly 17% of them singletons.

Sample: blood. The TCR comes from a man between 50 and 59 years old with Graves' hyperthyroidism. V gene TRBV29-1 combines with J gene TRBJ1-1, with no clear D. CDR3 coding DNA: TGCAGCGTGGGTTTTGGTGAAGCTTTCTTT. Its translation: CSVGFGEAFF.